This T cell receptor (beta chain) originates from a study of OX40 agonist ivuxolimab in advanced cancers. Study-wide background: Patient treatment consisted of intravenous ivuxolimab administration every 2 weeks at 0.01 to 10 mg/kg. Those treated in dose escalation had hepatocellular carcinoma, melanoma, renal cell cancer or head and neck cancer. Findings and limits, study-wide: Relative to CD4+ cells, CD8+ T cells on average had more expanded clones.

Details on this clone: Its antigen is not known.

The CDR3 is made up of 13 amino acids. V was trimmed by 3 bases and J by 2 bases, leaving 8 bases between them. Germline CDR1 reads KGHSH; CDR2 reads LQKENI. Method: immunoSEQ multiplex PCR; TCRdb's copy keeps in-frame clones and lacks some. This table has roughly 86,000 clones, 80% to 95% appearing once. This clonotype originated in an adult with an advanced solid tumor such as melanoma, head and neck, liver or kidney cancer. The material was CD4+ or CD8+ T cells sorted from blood, obtained in a trial of the OX40 agonist ivuxolimab. The chain links TRBV18 to TRBJ2-7, with D unclear. The CDR3 DNA reads TGTGCCAGCTCACCGGACGGCGCCTACGAGCAGTACTTC. Translated, it gives CASSPDGAYEQYF.